This passage covers 13 T cell receptor beta chains from one sample sequenced in a study of blood T cell repertoires in COVID-19 (TCRdb year 2020). The library came from the immunoSEQ multiplex PCR assay. This is the immuneACCESS table as TCRdb keeps it, with only in-frame sequences that have V and J called. A part of the clones is gone; compared with another copy, unresolved V genes explain less than half, and the rest is unexplained. The table for this sample lists approximately 96,000 clones; about 95% of them were counted only once. The ten biggest clones cover almost 4.5% of the sample. Sequenced input: peripheral blood. The receptors derive from a human donor with active COVID-19. The donor label of this sample is uncertain.

The chain has TRBV20-1 and TRBJ1-1, with D uncertain. The germline V and J ends were trimmed by 4 bases and 11 bases, with 8 bases remaining between them. Germline V gives CDR1 DFQATT, CDR2 SNEGSKA (reference sequence). The CDR3 totals 9 residues. CDR3 region: CSATNEAFF. The CDR3 DNA reads as TGCAGTGCTACGAATGAGGCTTTCTTT.

V and J are TRBV9 and TRBJ1-1; D not resolved. Germline CDR1 and CDR2: SGDLS and YYNGEE. V shed 0 bases and J shed 7 bases, with 13 bases lying between them. The CDR3 consists of 14 residues. This CDR3 is CASSVGTAFLEAFF. CDR3 DNA: TGTGCCAGCAGCGTAGGAACAGCCTTCCTTGAAGCTTTCTTT.

This clone appeared once. V gene TRBV27 combines with J gene TRBJ1-2, with 9 bases identical to TRBD1. Germline V lookup: CDR1 MNHEY, CDR2 SMNVEV (reference sequence). The CDR3 sequence is 16 residues long. With V trimmed by 5 bases and J by 5 bases, 12 bases remained unmatched. The chain's CDR3 is CASSIRGTGLGYGYTF. CDR3 bases: TGTGCCAGCAGTATCCGTGGGACAGGGTTGGGATATGGCTACACCTTC.

The chain combines TRBV28 with TRBJ1-2, with D maybe TRBD1 (6 bases). The V gene's germline CDR1 is MDHEN and CDR2 SYDVKM. The CDR3 extends over 12 amino acids. V was shortened by 5 bases and J by 11 bases, with 15 bases between the two germline ends. The CDR3 region has the DNA TGTGCCAGCAGTCCCCACGGGACACCTTACACCTTC. As protein: CASSPHGTPYTF.

The rearrangement uses TRBV12-5 and TRBJ1-4; 7 positions match TRBD1. Germline V gene lookup returns CDR1 LGHNT and CDR2 FRNRAP. V shed 3 bases and J 8 bases; nucleotides not matched to a gene: 9. This CDR3 region has 15 residues. Here the CDR3 DNA reads TGTGCTAGTGGTTTTCGGCGTCAGGGGGGCGAAAAACTGTTTTTT. Translated, it gives CASGFRRQGGEKLFF.

The chain combines TRBV19 with TRBJ2-2; a weak D match, TRBD1 (5 bases). The V end lost 7 bases, the J end lost 7 bases, and 19 bases lay between the germline ends. The CDR3 consists of 15 residues. The germline CDR1 and CDR2 sequences are LNHDA and SQIVND (reference sequence). The CDR3: CASTITQRGGGELFF. The CDR3 coding sequence is TGTGCCAGTACCATAACTCAAAGGGGTGGCGGGGAGCTGTTTTTT.

This sequence joins TRBV3-1 (or the pseudogene TRBV3-2) and TRBJ2-7; D might be TRBD1 (6 bases). The CDR3 is made up of 15 amino acids. V lost 2 bases to trimming and J lost 5 bases, with 16 bases between them. Germline V gene sequence: CDR1 LGHDT, CDR2 YNNKEL (reference sequence). The CDR3 sequence is CASSQRGTRAHEQYF. The CDR3 bases are TGTGCCAGCAGCCAAAGGGGGACCAGGGCTCACGAGCAGTACTTC.

V is TRBV7-9 and J is TRBJ1-3, with 9 bases fitting TRBD1. After removal of 1 base from V and 4 bases from J, the junction contained 2 bases not matched to a gene. The CDR3 loop spans 15 amino acids. CDR1 and CDR2 from the germline V gene are SEHNR and FQNEAQ (reference sequence). CDR3 sequence: CASSLEGTGGNTIYF. In DNA, the CDR3 is TGTGCCAGCAGCTTAGAAGGGACAGGGGGAAACACCATATATTTT.

The CDR3 region is CASSPASGYEQYF. CDR3 nucleotides: TGTGCCAGCTCACCAGCTAGCGGCTACGAGCAGTACTTC. J is TRBJ2-7 and V is TRBV18, with 7 nucleotides matching TRBD2. The CDR3 consists of 13 residues. V shed 2 bases and J 3 bases; nucleotides not matched to a gene: 1. Germline loops: CDR1 KGHSH, CDR2 LQKENI.

V is TRBV6-5 and J is TRBJ1-2; 9 bases are shared with TRBD1. J gave up 4 bases and V 0 bases, and 3 bases lay outside the gene matches. Germline CDR1 MNHEY, CDR2 SVGAGI. The CDR3 is 15 amino acids. Here the CDR3 reads CASSYSQGASYGYTF. CDR3 sequence (DNA): TGTGCCAGCAGTTACTCACAGGGGGCGAGCTATGGCTACACCTTC.

The chain uses TRBV28 and TRBJ1-2; the D gene is possibly TRBD1 (6 bases). The V end lost 6 bases, the J end lost 5 bases, and 10 bases lay between the germline ends. Per the germline V gene, CDR1 is MDHEN and CDR2 is SYDVKM. This CDR3 spans 12 amino acids. DNA for the CDR3: TGTGCCAGCAGGGACAGCGGATATGGCTACACCTTC. It specifies CASRDSGYGYTF.

The chain links TRBV6-5 to TRBJ2-5, with D possibly being TRBD2 (7 bases). The germline CDR1 and CDR2 sequences are MNHEY and SVGAGI. V gave up 0 bases and J gave up 1 base, with 12 bases separating them. CDR3 length: 16 residues. CDR3 DNA sequence: TGTGCCAGCAGTTACTCGTTCGGGGGGCCCCAAGAGACCCAGTACTTC. Encoded protein: CASSYSFGGPQETQYF.

This clone appeared a few times. The CDR3 bases are TGCGCCAGCAGCGATCGGGACAGGGGGCTTTATGAGCAGTACTTC. It is translated as CASSDRDRGLYEQYF. V and J are TRBV5-1 and TRBJ2-7, with 12 positions matching TRBD1. After removal of 4 bases from V and 7 bases from J, the junction contained 9 bases not matched to a gene. The CDR3 spans 15 residues. Germline V lookup: CDR1 SGHRS, CDR2 YFSETQ.